This TCR beta chain is from a study of shared clonotypes between healthy human individuals. Study summary: Used for every donor were three CD4 naive, three CD4 memory, two CD8 naive and one CD8 memory plate.

This table comes from immunoSEQ multiplex PCR, and its TCRdb copy is limited to in-frame clones, with some not included. Of about 990,000 clones listed, about 80% are singletons. All donors qualified as healthy HIV-negative adults and had experienced no recent acute infections or vaccinations. This clone was seen just once. V was pared by 1 base and J by 6 bases, with 13 bases of the junction left unmatched. This CDR3 is built from 17 residues. Germline CDR1 reads ENHRY; CDR2 reads SYGVKD. What was sequenced was memory CD4+ T cells from PBMCs. Subset meaning: CD45RA-negative fraction. The clonotype originates from a man younger than 35 in good health. Some clones in this sample may be carry-over from other donors' samples. The chain combines TRBV10-3 with TRBJ1-2; 8 bases map to TRBD1. The CDR3 DNA is TGTGCCATCAGTGAGTGGCAGGGGGCTTCGCGGTACGATGGCTACACCTTC. This codes for CAISEWQGASRYDGYTF.